This T cell receptor (beta chain) was identified during a study of OX40 agonist ivuxolimab in advanced cancers. V shed 7 bases, J shed 4 bases, and the junction held 12 bases outside the gene matches. The CDR3 length is 16 residues. Per germline, CDR1 LNHDA and CDR2 SQIVND (reference sequence). Only in-frame clones appear in the TCRdb table, and some are missing; sequencing was by immunoSEQ multiplex PCR. The table lists just over 30,000 clones, around 87% of them singletons. The chain uses TRBV19 and TRBJ1-4; TRBD1 agrees at 7 bases. The source material was CD4+ or CD8+ T cells sorted from blood, sampled in a trial of the OX40 agonist ivuxolimab. The receptor was isolated from an adult with an advanced solid tumor such as melanoma, head and neck, liver or kidney cancer. In DNA, the CDR3 is TGTGCCAGTAAACAGGGGCGGAGGGGATTTAATGAAAAACTGTTTTTT. This gives the protein CASKQGRRGFNEKLFF.